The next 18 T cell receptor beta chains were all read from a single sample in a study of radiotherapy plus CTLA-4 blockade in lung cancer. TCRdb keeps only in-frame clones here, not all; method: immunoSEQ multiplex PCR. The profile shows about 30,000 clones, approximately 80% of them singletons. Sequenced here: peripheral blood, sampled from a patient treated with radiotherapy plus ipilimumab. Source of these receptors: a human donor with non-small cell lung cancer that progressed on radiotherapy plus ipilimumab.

CDR3 DNA: TGTGCCAGCAGCTCGGGACGGGCTGAAAAACTGTTTTTT. Its translation is CASSSGRAEKLFF. The J gene is TRBJ1-4, the V gene TRBV7-6; possible D gene TRBD1, 5 bases. The CDR3 covers 13 residues. Deletions cut 4 bases from V and 7 bases from J, with 10 bases between. Germline V gene sequence: CDR1 SGHVS, CDR2 FNYEAQ.

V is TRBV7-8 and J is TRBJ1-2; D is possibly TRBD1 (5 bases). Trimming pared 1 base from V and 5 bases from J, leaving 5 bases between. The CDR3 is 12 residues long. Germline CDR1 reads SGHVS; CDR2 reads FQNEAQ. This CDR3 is CASSLEGYGYTF. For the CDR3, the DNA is TGTGCCAGCAGCTTAGAGGGGTATGGCTACACCTTC.

The CDR3 region is CASSPSGTPRGTNVLTF. The CDR3 region has the DNA TGCGCCAGCAGCCCGTCAGGGACTCCGAGAGGGACCAACGTCCTGACTTTC. This chain joins TRBV5-1 and TRBJ2-6, with D possibly TRBD2 on 6 matching bases. Germline values: CDR1 SGHRS, CDR2 YFSETQ. Trimming pared 4 bases from V and 8 bases from J, leaving 22 bases between. The CDR3 covers 17 residues.

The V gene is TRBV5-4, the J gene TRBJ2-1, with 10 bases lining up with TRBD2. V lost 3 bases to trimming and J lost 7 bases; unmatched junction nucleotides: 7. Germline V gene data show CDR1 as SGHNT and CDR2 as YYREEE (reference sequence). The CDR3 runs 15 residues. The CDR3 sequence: CASSSKLAGKNEQFF. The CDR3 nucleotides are TGTGCCAGCAGCTCCAAACTAGCGGGAAAGAATGAGCAGTTCTTC.

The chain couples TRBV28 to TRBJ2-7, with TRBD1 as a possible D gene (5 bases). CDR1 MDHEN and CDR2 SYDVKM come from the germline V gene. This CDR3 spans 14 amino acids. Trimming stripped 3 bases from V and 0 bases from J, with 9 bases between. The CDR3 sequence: CASSLTGHSYEQYF. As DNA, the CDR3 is TGTGCCAGCAGTTTGACCGGACACTCCTACGAGCAGTACTTC.

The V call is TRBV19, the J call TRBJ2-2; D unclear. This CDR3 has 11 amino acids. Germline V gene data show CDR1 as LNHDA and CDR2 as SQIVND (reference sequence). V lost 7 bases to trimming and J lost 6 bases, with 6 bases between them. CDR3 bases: TGTGCCAGTATCGGGTCCGGGGAGCTGTTTTTT. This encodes CASIGSGELFF.

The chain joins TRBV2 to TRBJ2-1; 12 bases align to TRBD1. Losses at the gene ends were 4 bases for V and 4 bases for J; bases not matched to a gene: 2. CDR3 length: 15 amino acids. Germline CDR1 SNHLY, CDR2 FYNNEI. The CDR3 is CASSGDRGPYNEQFF. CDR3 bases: TGTGCCAGCAGTGGGGACAGGGGGCCGTACAATGAGCAGTTCTTC.

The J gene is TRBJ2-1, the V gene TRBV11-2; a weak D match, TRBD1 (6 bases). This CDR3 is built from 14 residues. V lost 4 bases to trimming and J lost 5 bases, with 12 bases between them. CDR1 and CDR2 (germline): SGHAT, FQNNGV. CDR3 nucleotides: TGTGCCAGCAGCTCAGCTTGGGGGCACAATGAGCAGTTCTTC. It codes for CASSSAWGHNEQFF.

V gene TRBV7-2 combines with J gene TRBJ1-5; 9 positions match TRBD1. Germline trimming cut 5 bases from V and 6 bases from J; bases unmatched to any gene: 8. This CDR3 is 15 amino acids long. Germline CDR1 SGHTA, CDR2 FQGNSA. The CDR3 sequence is CASSQAGQGLQPQHF. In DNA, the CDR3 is TGTGCCAGCAGCCAGGCGGGACAGGGACTTCAGCCCCAGCATTTT.

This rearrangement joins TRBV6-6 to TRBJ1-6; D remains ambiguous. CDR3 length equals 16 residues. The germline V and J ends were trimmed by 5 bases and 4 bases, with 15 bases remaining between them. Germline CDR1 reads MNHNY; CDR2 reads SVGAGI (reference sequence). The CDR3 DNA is TGTGCCAGCAGTACCCGGACGGGAGAGTATAATTCACCCCTCCACTTT. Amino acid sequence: CASSTRTGEYNSPLHF.

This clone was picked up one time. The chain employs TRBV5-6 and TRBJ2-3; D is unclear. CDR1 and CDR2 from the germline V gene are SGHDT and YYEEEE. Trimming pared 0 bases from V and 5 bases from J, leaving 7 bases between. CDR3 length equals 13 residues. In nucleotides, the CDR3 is TGTGCCAGCAGCTTGGATGTCAAAGATACGCAGTATTTT. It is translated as CASSLDVKDTQYF.

The CDR3 DNA reads as TGTGCCAGCAGCTTAGAGGACAGAAGCGGAAACACCATATATTTT. This sequence encodes CASSLEDRSGNTIYF. The chain is built from TRBV11-2 and TRBJ1-3; tentatively, D is TRBD1 (6 bases). Trimming cost V 0 bases and J 4 bases, with 10 bases left between them. Germline lookup yields CDR1 SGHAT and CDR2 FQNNGV. There are 15 residues in the CDR3.

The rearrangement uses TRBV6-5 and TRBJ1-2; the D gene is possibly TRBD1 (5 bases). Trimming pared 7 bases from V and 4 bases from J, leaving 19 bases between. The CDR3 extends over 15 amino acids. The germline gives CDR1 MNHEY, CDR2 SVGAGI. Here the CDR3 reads CASKSAEGRGYGYTF. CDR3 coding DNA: TGTGCCAGCAAATCAGCGGAGGGGAGAGGCTATGGCTACACCTTC.

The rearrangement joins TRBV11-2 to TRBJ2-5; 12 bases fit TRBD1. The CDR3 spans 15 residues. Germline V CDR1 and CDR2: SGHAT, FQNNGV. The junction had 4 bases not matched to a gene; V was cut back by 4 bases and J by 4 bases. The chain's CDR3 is CASSSGTGGSETQYF. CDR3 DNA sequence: TGTGCCAGCAGCTCCGGGACAGGGGGCTCAGAGACCCAGTACTTC.

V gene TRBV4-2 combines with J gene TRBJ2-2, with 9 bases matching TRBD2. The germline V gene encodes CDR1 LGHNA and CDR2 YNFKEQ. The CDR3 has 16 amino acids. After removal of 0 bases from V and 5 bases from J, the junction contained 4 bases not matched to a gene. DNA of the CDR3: TGTGCCAGCAGCCAAGAGACTAGCGGAGTTACCGGGGAGCTGTTTTTT. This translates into CASSQETSGVTGELFF.

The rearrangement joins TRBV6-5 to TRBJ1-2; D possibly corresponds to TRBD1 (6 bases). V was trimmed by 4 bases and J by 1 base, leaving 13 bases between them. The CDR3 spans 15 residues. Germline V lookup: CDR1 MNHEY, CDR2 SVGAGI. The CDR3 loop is CASSLGTGSNYGYTF. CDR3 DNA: TGTGCCAGCAGTTTAGGAACAGGGAGTAACTATGGCTACACCTTC.

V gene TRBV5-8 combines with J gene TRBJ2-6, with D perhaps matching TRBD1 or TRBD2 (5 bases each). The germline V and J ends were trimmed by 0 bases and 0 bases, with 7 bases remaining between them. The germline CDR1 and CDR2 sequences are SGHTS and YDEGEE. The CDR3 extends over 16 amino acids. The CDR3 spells CASSLGDHSGANVLTF. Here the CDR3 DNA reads TGTGCCAGCAGCTTGGGGGACCACTCTGGGGCCAACGTCCTGACTTTC.

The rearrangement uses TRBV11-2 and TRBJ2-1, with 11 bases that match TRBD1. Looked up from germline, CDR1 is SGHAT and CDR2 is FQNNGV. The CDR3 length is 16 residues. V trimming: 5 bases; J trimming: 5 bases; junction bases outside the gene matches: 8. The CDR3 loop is CASSVPGQGANNEQFF. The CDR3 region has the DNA TGTGCCAGCAGCGTCCCTGGACAGGGGGCCAACAATGAGCAGTTCTTC.